The present T cell receptor (beta chain) was sequenced within a study of blood T cell repertoires in COVID-19. As for the study in general: Samples of COVID-19 (acute and convalescent) were obtained from the United States, Italy and Spain. T cells, B-cell-depleted T cells, or PBMCs provided the cDNA or gDNA that served as material.

Authors' data handling: Amplifying reference gene primers gave estimates of nucleated cell counts. TCRdb's table, derived via immunoSEQ multiplex PCR, lists solely in-frame clones and lacks some. V, J and clone size were drawn from that table, and D and trimming were deduced from the DNA. The sample lists approximately 190,000 clones, about 80% occurring once. There are 15 residues in the CDR3. Trimming at V came to 5 bases and at J to 2 bases, leaving 5 bases not matched to a gene. The V gene's germline CDR1 is MNHEY and CDR2 SMNVEV (reference sequence). Seattle participants joined during active infection and were tracked over time.

The chain combines TRBV27 with TRBJ2-2, with 7 bases matching TRBD1. The TCR sequence derives from an older woman with COVID-19, enrolled during active disease. Sequenced: peripheral blood. CDR3 nucleotides: TGTGCCAGCAGTCCCGGGACAGCCAACACCGGGGAGCTGTTTTTT. Its protein product is CASSPGTANTGELFF.